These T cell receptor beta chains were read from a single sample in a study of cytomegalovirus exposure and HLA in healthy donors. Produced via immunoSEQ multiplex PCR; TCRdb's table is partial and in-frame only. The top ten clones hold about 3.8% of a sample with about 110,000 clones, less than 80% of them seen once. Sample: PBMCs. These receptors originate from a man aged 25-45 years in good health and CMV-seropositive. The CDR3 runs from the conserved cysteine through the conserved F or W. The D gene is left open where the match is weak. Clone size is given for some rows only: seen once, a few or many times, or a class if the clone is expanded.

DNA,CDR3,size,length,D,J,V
TGTGCCAGCAGCTTAGGCAACAGGGGCTACGAGCAGTACTTC,CASSLGNRGYEQYF,.,14,TRBD1,TRBJ2-7,TRBV7-9
TGTGCCAGCAGCCCTCAGGGGGGAAACACCATATATTTT,CASSPQGGNTIYF,.,13,.,TRBJ1-3,TRBV6-5
TGCGCCAGCAGCTTGTATCCCCAGGGCTACGAGCAGTACTTC,CASSLYPQGYEQYF,.,14,.,TRBJ2-7,TRBV5-1
TGTGCCAGCAGCTTCGAAGGACAGGTGGCCGGGGAGCTGTTTTTT,CASSFEGQVAGELFF,.,15,TRBD1,TRBJ2-2,TRBV11-2
TGTGCCAGCAGACTAATACCCGGGGGAGAGCAGTTCTTC,CASRLIPGGEQFF,.,13,.,TRBJ2-1,TRBV11-1
TGTGCCATCACAACTAGCGGGTCACAGAACACCGGGGAGCTGTTTTTT,CAITTSGSQNTGELFF,.,16,TRBD2,TRBJ2-2,TRBV10-3
TGTGCCAGCAGCTTAGAACTCCGCACAGATACGCAGTATTTT,CASSLELRTDTQYF,.,14,.,TRBJ2-3,TRBV7-2
TGCGCCAGCAGCTTAGGACACAGCTCCTACGAGCAGTACTTC,CASSLGHSSYEQYF,.,14,.,TRBJ2-7,TRBV5-1
TGTGCCACCAAGGACAACCCGGCGAACACTGAAGCTTTCTTT,CATKDNPANTEAFF,few,14,.,TRBJ1-1,TRBV6-6
TGTGCCAGCAGGCTAGCGGAAGATACGCAGTATTTT,CASRLAEDTQYF,.,12,TRBD2,TRBJ2-3,TRBV7-8
TGCGCCAGCAGCTTATCCGGGGGCTCCTACGAGCAGTACTTC,CASSLSGGSYEQYF,few,14,.,TRBJ2-7,TRBV5-1
TGTGCCAGCAGGGGGGTGGGAGGGAACTATGGCTACACCTTC,CASRGVGGNYGYTF,.,14,.,TRBJ1-2,TRBV27
TGTGCCAGCAGCTTAACAGACTATGGCTACACCTTC,CASSLTDYGYTF,few,12,.,TRBJ1-2,TRBV5-6
TGTGCCAGCAGCGGGGGACTAGCGGGGGCCTACGAGCAGTACTTC,CASSGGLAGAYEQYF,few,15,TRBD2,TRBJ2-7,TRBV7-2
TGTGCCAGCAGTTACTCGTTACAGGGCGGAGGCTACACCTTC,CASSYSLQGGGYTF,.,14,.,TRBJ1-2,TRBV6-5
TGTGCCTGGAGTGAGGGGGCGGGCAGGAGTAATGGCTACACCTTC,CAWSEGAGRSNGYTF,.,15,TRBD1,TRBJ1-2,TRBV30
TGTGCCAGCAGTGAAGCCCTCCTTAAGAACACTGAAGCTTTCTTT,CASSEALLKNTEAFF,.,15,.,TRBJ1-1,TRBV6-1
TGTGCCAGCAGTTACGGGGGCACCGGGGAGCTGTTTTTT,CASSYGGTGELFF,.,13,.,TRBJ2-2,TRBV7-6
TGTGCCAGCAGTTCAGGGGGATACTACGAGCAGTACTTC,CASSSGGYYEQYF,.,13,TRBD1,TRBJ2-7,TRBV2